This paragraph reports one T cell receptor beta chain. RNA was isolated and reverse transcribed to cDNA, the sequencing template. Libraries were prepared by immunoSEQ multiplex PCR; TCRdb keeps only in-frame clonotypes and omits some of them. The sample shows 75,000 to 100,000 clones, about 40% of them seen only once. Alopecia areata patients had lesional scalp punch biopsies and peripheral blood taken from them. These data originate in a study of CD8+ T cells in alopecia areata. Study as a whole: In an open-label trial, patients got 5 to 10 mg tofacitinib twice daily.

CDR1 SGHRS and CDR2 YFSETQ come from the germline V gene. CDR3 length: 12 residues. V was cut by 4 bases and J by 1 base, with 5 bases left in between. The sample comprised CD4+ T cells sorted from blood. The chain uses TRBV5-1 and TRBJ2-5, with D unclear. This TCR was recovered from a human donor with alopecia areata. CDR3 amino acids: CASSPFQETQYF. The CDR3 bases are TGCGCCAGCAGCCCTTTCCAAGAGACCCAGTACTTC.